This T cell receptor (beta chain) derives from a study of T cells in Graves' hyperthyroidism and ophthalmopathy. Study-level results: Peripheral blood also featured most of the thyroid clonotypes expanded above 0.001.

This clonotype was counted between two and nine times. What it recognizes is unknown. The hyperthyroidism patients had all been newly diagnosed, and their disease duration was under 2 months. Their ages ranged from 18 to 65 years. Germline CDR1 and CDR2: MNHEY and SVGAGI. Losses at the gene ends were 5 bases for V and 5 bases for J; bases not matched to a gene: 8. The CDR3 is 15 amino acids. Amplification of TCR beta CDR3 regions was performed using RNA transcripts as template. Using the HTBI primer set, a first-round RT-PCR was run on the TCR CDR3. TCRdb reprocessed the multiplex PCR reads via MiXCR and lists one record per CDR3 protein. The table includes roughly 100,000 distinct CDR3 sequences, 35% to 45% detected once.

Sequencing was performed on peripheral blood or thyroid tissue (not recorded which). This chain joins TRBV6-5 and TRBJ2-3, with TRBD2 identical over 9 bases. This clonotype was sampled from a woman aged 25 to 39 with Graves' hyperthyroidism. DNA of the CDR3: TGTGCCAGCAGTCTCGGAGAGACTAGCGGAGATACGCAGTATTTT. This gives the protein CASSLGETSGDTQYF.